These 5 T cell receptor beta chains were all obtained from the same sample, sequenced in a study of cytomegalovirus exposure and HLA in healthy donors. The PCR was carried out with 60 Vbeta primers and 13 Jbeta primers. The table came from immunoSEQ multiplex PCR; TCRdb's copy has only in-frame clones and leaves some out. The sample shows 90,000 to 150,000 clones, 60% to 85% of them seen only once. The sequencing input was PBMCs. All receptors come from a woman in her twenties or thirties in good health and CMV-seropositive.

The chain links TRBV28 to TRBJ2-1; TRBD1 is a possible D gene (5 bases). The CDR3 length is 13 residues. From germline, CDR1 is MDHEN and CDR2 SYDVKM. With 6 bases removed from V and 4 bases from J, the gap between germline ends came to 10 bases. This CDR3 is CASSPDSYNEQFF. The CDR3, as DNA: TGTGCCAGCAGCCCCGACAGTTACAATGAGCAGTTCTTC.

This clone came up a few times. V usage is TRBV6-5 and J usage is TRBJ2-1; 7 bases match TRBD2. Germline V gene data show CDR1 as MNHEY and CDR2 as SVGAGI. The CDR3 has 15 amino acids. Trimming at V came to 2 bases and at J to 4 bases, leaving 5 bases not matched to a gene. CDR3 residues: CASSYGGGPYNEQFF. CDR3 sequence (DNA): TGTGCCAGCAGTTACGGGGGGGGACCTTACAATGAGCAGTTCTTC.

The chain combines TRBV11-2 with TRBJ2-3; 7 positions match TRBD2. CDR3 length equals 13 residues. Germline V gene sequence: CDR1 SGHAT, CDR2 FQNNGV. J gave up 6 bases and V 3 bases, and 3 bases lay outside the gene matches. For the CDR3, the DNA is TGTGCCAGCAGCTTTCGGGGGGAGGATACGCAGTATTTT. It translates to CASSFRGEDTQYF.

This clone was found a few times. V gene TRBV19 combines with J gene TRBJ2-3; D call uncertain. CDR1 LNHDA and CDR2 SQIVND come from the germline V gene (reference sequence). Trimming stripped 1 base from V and 2 bases from J, with 10 bases between. The CDR3 length is 15 residues. The CDR3, as DNA: TGTGCCAGTAGTATAGCAGGCACTCCCACAGATACGCAGTATTTT. This encodes CASSIAGTPTDTQYF. Looking up the rest from reference TRBV19 and TRBJ2-3 gives the full variable domain: DGGITQSPKYLFRKEGQNVTLSCEQNLNHDAMYWYRQDPGQGLRLIYYSQIVNDFQKGDIAEGYSVSREKKESFPLTVTSAQKNPTAFYLCASSIAGTPTDTQYFGPGTRLTVL.

CDR3 protein: CATLEPSTDTQYF. The CDR3 DNA sequence: TGTGCCACACTAGAGCCCAGCACAGATACGCAGTATTTT. The genes are TRBV2 and TRBJ2-3; a possible D gene is TRBD2 (5 bases). CDR3 length equals 13 residues. Germline CDR1 reads SNHLY; CDR2 reads FYNNEI. The V end was cut by 10 bases, the J end by 0 bases, with 11 bases between.